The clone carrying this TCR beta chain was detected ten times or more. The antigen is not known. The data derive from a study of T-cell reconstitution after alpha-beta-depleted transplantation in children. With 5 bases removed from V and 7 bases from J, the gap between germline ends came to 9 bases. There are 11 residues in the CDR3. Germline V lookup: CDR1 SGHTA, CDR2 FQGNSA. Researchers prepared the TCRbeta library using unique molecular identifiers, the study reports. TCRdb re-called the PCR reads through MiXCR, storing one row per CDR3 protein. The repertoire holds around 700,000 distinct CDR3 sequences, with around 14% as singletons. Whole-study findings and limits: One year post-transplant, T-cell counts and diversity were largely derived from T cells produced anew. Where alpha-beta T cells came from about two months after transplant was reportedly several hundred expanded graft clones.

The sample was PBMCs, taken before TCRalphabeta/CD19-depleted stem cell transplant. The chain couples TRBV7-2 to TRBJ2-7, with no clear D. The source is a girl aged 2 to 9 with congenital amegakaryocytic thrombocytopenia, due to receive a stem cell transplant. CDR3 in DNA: TGTGCCAGCAGCCTCTTGGAAGAGCAGTACTTC. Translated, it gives CASSLLEEQYF. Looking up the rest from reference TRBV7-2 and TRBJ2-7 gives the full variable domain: GAGVSQSPSNKVTEKGKDVELRCDPISGHTALYWYRQSLGQGLEFLIYFQGNSAPDKSGLPSDRFSAERTGGSVSTLTIQRTQQEDSAVYLCASSLLEEQYFGPGTRLTVT.